Detailed here is one TCR beta chain. Its antigen is still unknown. Germline V gene lookup returns CDR1 MNHEY and CDR2 SMNVEV (reference sequence). This CDR3 has 15 amino acids. V lost 4 bases, J lost 4 bases, and 8 bases stayed unmatched. The record originates from a study of T cell responses to AZD1222 COVID-19 vaccine. General study results and limits: Only a handful of AZD1222 recipients were seropositive at baseline. All repertoire sampling was performed exclusively after the peak T cell response. Spike-specific TCR breadth rose after two AZD1222 doses, and depth rose as well. Clonal diversity may have been underestimated, and the donors were mostly white British, with more females than males.

TCRdb's table, derived via immunoSEQ multiplex PCR, lists solely in-frame clones and lacks some. The table has some 190,000 clones, around 92% seen once. The chain links TRBV27 to TRBJ2-7, with TRBD2 matching over 9 bases. The source of this sequence is an adult in good health. Here the sequenced sample was peripheral blood, taken on day 0 of AZD1222 vaccination. The CDR3 DNA reads TGTGCCAGCAGTTCGTCCTTCGCGGGGGGGTACGAGCAGTACTTC. Its protein is CASSSSFAGGYEQYF.